The rows below give T cell receptor beta chains drawn from one sample of a study of blood T cell repertoires in COVID-19. Profiling relied on immunoSEQ multiplex PCR, and the TCRdb table lists in-frame clones only, not all of them. The data contain tens of thousands of clones, over 85% of them singletons. Sequenced input: peripheral blood. The receptor set was obtained from a woman older than 75 with acute or convalescent COVID-19. Both conserved end residues are part of each CDR3.

v_call,j_call,cdr3_aa
TRBV2,TRBJ1-5,CASSRDREQPQHF
TRBV18,TRBJ1-2,CASSESGGAKGYTF
TRBV20-1,TRBJ1-1,CSAPSGLEAFF
TRBV5-1,TRBJ1-2,CASSLGVGTGVGYTF
TRBV7-8,TRBJ2-3,CASSLGTSTDTQYF
TRBV7-2,TRBJ1-3,CASSLSPGVPGNTIYF
TRBV6-2/TRBV6-3,TRBJ2-1,CASSPGLAGAEQFF
TRBV27,TRBJ2-3,CASSLSGSPGEDTQYF
TRBV5-4,TRBJ1-5,CASSSRGGPQHF
TRBV23-1,TRBJ2-1,CASSQFLGTEDNEQFF
TRBV5-1,TRBJ1-5,CASSLGNGNQPQHF
TRBV2,TRBJ1-2,CATQDSNYGYTF
TRBV20-1,TRBJ1-1,CSASSRVGTEAFF